Listed below are T cell receptor beta chains from one sample, sequenced in a study of T cells in Graves' hyperthyroidism and ophthalmopathy. TCRdb recomputed calls from the multiplex PCR reads with MiXCR, one row per CDR3 protein. The table lists 270,000 or so distinct CDR3 sequences, 20% to 30% of them singletons. Sequenced sample: blood. Receptor source: a middle-aged man with Graves' hyperthyroidism that later progressed to Graves' ophthalmopathy. Both conserved end residues are part of each CDR3. The D gene is left open where the match is weak. Not all rows give a size; the values are once, few, many and, for expanded clones, a class.

j_call: TRBJ2-5; clone_size: NA; cdr3_length: 13; v_call: TRBV30; d_call: TRBD2; cdr3_aa: CAWRLAGVETQYF; cdr3_nt: TGTGCCTGGAGACTAGCGGGAGTAGAGACCCAGTACTTC
j_call: TRBJ2-2; clone_size: many; cdr3_length: 17; v_call: TRBV6-4; d_call: TRBD2; cdr3_aa: CASMASGSGIVGGELFF; cdr3_nt: TGTGCCAGCATGGCTAGCGGGAGTGGAATCGTTGGCGGGGAGCTGTTTTTT
j_call: TRBJ2-1; clone_size: many; cdr3_length: 14; v_call: TRBV20-1; d_call: NA; cdr3_aa: CSALAPGPQDEQFF; cdr3_nt: TGCAGTGCTCTCGCGCCGGGACCCCAGGATGAGCAGTTCTTC
j_call: TRBJ2-7; clone_size: many; cdr3_length: 14; v_call: TRBV6-1; d_call: TRBD2; cdr3_aa: CASSGPAGGPEQYF; cdr3_nt: TGTGCCAGCAGTGGTCCAGCGGGAGGGCCCGAGCAGTACTTC
j_call: TRBJ2-5; clone_size: NA; cdr3_length: 16; v_call: TRBV28; d_call: TRBD2; cdr3_aa: CASSSRGLAGGETQYF; cdr3_nt: TGTGCCAGCAGTTCACGGGGACTAGCGGGAGGGGAGACCCAGTACTTC
j_call: TRBJ1-2; clone_size: NA; cdr3_length: 16; v_call: TRBV5-1; d_call: NA; cdr3_aa: CASSPGTVGANYGYTF; cdr3_nt: TGCGCCAGCAGCCCCGGGACGGTTGGGGCTAACTATGGCTACACCTTC
j_call: TRBJ1-1; clone_size: many; cdr3_length: 13; v_call: TRBV20-1; d_call: NA; cdr3_aa: CSARVLLNTEAFF; cdr3_nt: TGCAGTGCTAGAGTTTTACTGAACACTGAAGCTTTCTTT
j_call: TRBJ1-1; clone_size: many; cdr3_length: 15; v_call: TRBV11-2; d_call: NA; cdr3_aa: CASRLPGVLNTEAFF; cdr3_nt: TGTGCCAGCAGATTACCAGGGGTCCTGAACACTGAAGCTTTCTTT
j_call: TRBJ1-3; clone_size: many; cdr3_length: 15; v_call: TRBV6-5; d_call: NA; cdr3_aa: CASSYSRTVENTIYF; cdr3_nt: TGTGCCAGCAGTTACTCGAGGACAGTTGAAAACACCATATATTTT
j_call: TRBJ2-2; clone_size: NA; cdr3_length: 13; v_call: TRBV6-5; d_call: NA; cdr3_aa: CASSSDGTGELFF; cdr3_nt: TGTGCCAGCAGTTCGGACGGCACCGGGGAGCTGTTTTTT
j_call: TRBJ1-2; clone_size: many; cdr3_length: 13; v_call: TRBV6-5; d_call: NA; cdr3_aa: CATLTNSLYGYTF; cdr3_nt: TGTGCCACCCTGACAAATTCCTTATATGGCTACACCTTC
j_call: TRBJ2-2; clone_size: many; cdr3_length: 15; v_call: TRBV5-1; d_call: NA; cdr3_aa: CASSNRGRGTGELFF; cdr3_nt: TGCGCCAGCAGTAACCGGGGCAGGGGTACCGGGGAGCTGTTTTTT
j_call: TRBJ1-1; clone_size: many; cdr3_length: 14; v_call: TRBV29-1; d_call: TRBD1; cdr3_aa: CSVKMRDRNTEAFF; cdr3_nt: TGCAGCGTTAAAATGAGGGACAGGAACACTGAAGCTTTCTTT
j_call: TRBJ1-3; clone_size: many; cdr3_length: 14; v_call: TRBV20-1; d_call: NA; cdr3_aa: CSASLSFGGNTIYF; cdr3_nt: TGCAGTGCTAGTCTGTCCTTTGGAGGAAACACCATATATTTT
j_call: TRBJ2-7; clone_size: many; cdr3_length: 13; v_call: TRBV6-2/TRBV6-3; d_call: NA; cdr3_aa: CASSLAETYEQYF; cdr3_nt: TGTGCCAGCAGTTTAGCGGAGACCTACGAGCAGTACTTC
j_call: TRBJ2-2; clone_size: many; cdr3_length: 16; v_call: TRBV4-2; d_call: NA; cdr3_aa: CASSRISSENTGELFF; cdr3_nt: TGTGCCAGCAGCCGCATCTCTAGCGAGAACACCGGGGAGCTGTTTTTT
j_call: TRBJ2-5; clone_size: many; cdr3_length: 12; v_call: TRBV19; d_call: NA; cdr3_aa: CASRGQQETQYF; cdr3_nt: TGTGCCAGTAGAGGACAGCAAGAGACCCAGTACTTC
j_call: TRBJ1-6; clone_size: many; cdr3_length: 14; v_call: TRBV18; d_call: NA; cdr3_aa: CASSPDLNNSPLHF; cdr3_nt: TGTGCCAGCTCACCGGACTTAAATAATTCACCCCTCCACTTT
j_call: TRBJ1-1; clone_size: many; cdr3_length: 14; v_call: TRBV20-1; d_call: NA; cdr3_aa: CSAPPRDPQTEAFF; cdr3_nt: TGCAGTGCCCCGCCAAGGGACCCCCAAACTGAAGCTTTCTTT
j_call: TRBJ2-7; clone_size: NA; cdr3_length: 15; v_call: TRBV6-1; d_call: TRBD2; cdr3_aa: CASRRTSGSSGEQYF; cdr3_nt: TGTGCCAGCAGGCGGACTAGCGGGAGTTCGGGTGAGCAGTACTTC
j_call: TRBJ1-1; clone_size: many; cdr3_length: 14; v_call: TRBV6-5; d_call: NA; cdr3_aa: CASRSFDKNTEAFF; cdr3_nt: TGTGCCAGCAGATCCTTCGACAAGAACACTGAAGCTTTCTTT
j_call: TRBJ2-7; clone_size: many; cdr3_length: 14; v_call: TRBV20-1; d_call: TRBD2; cdr3_aa: CSARLEREVDEQYF; cdr3_nt: TGCAGTGCTAGGTTGGAGCGGGAGGTCGACGAGCAGTACTTC
j_call: TRBJ2-7; clone_size: many; cdr3_length: 15; v_call: TRBV27; d_call: NA; cdr3_aa: CASSFERGPGYEQYF; cdr3_nt: TGTGCCAGCAGTTTTGAGAGGGGTCCGGGGTACGAGCAGTACTTC
j_call: TRBJ1-1; clone_size: many; cdr3_length: 14; v_call: TRBV10-2; d_call: NA; cdr3_aa: CASSPGGGLREAFF; cdr3_nt: TGCGCCAGCAGCCCTGGTGGGGGGCTGCGAGAAGCTTTCTTT
j_call: TRBJ2-5; clone_size: many; cdr3_length: 13; v_call: TRBV2; d_call: NA; cdr3_aa: CASSGGARETQYF; cdr3_nt: TGTGCCAGCAGTGGGGGGGCGAGGGAGACCCAGTACTTC
j_call: TRBJ1-2; clone_size: many; cdr3_length: 16; v_call: TRBV27; d_call: NA; cdr3_aa: CASSFSGPAELYGYTF; cdr3_nt: TGTGCCAGCAGTTTCTCCGGCCCGGCGGAGCTATATGGCTACACCTTC
j_call: TRBJ1-5; clone_size: NA; cdr3_length: 15; v_call: TRBV6-5; d_call: TRBD1; cdr3_aa: CASSFGQGAVQPQHF; cdr3_nt: TGTGCCAGCAGTTTCGGTCAGGGGGCCGTTCAGCCCCAGCATTTT
j_call: TRBJ1-5; clone_size: NA; cdr3_length: 14; v_call: TRBV9; d_call: TRBD1; cdr3_aa: CASSKTGANQPQHF; cdr3_nt: TGTGCCAGCAGCAAAACAGGGGCCAATCAGCCCCAGCATTTT
j_call: TRBJ1-6; clone_size: many; cdr3_length: 16; v_call: TRBV12-3/TRBV12-4; d_call: NA; cdr3_aa: CASSPTMDSNNSPLHF; cdr3_nt: TGTGCCAGCAGTCCAACAATGGACAGTAATAATTCACCCCTCCACTTT
j_call: TRBJ2-5; clone_size: NA; cdr3_length: 13; v_call: TRBV10-3; d_call: TRBD1; cdr3_aa: CAILGQYQETQYF; cdr3_nt: TGTGCCATATTGGGACAGTACCAAGAGACCCAGTACTTC
j_call: TRBJ1-5; clone_size: NA; cdr3_length: 14; v_call: TRBV6-1; d_call: NA; cdr3_aa: CASSEWTVVGPQHF; cdr3_nt: TGTGCCAGCAGTGAATGGACGGTCGTCGGACCCCAGCATTTT
j_call: TRBJ2-7; clone_size: many; cdr3_length: 15; v_call: TRBV28; d_call: TRBD2; cdr3_aa: CASSFLAGAAYEQYF; cdr3_nt: TGTGCCAGCAGTTTTCTAGCGGGAGCGGCCTACGAGCAGTACTTC
j_call: TRBJ2-5; clone_size: NA; cdr3_length: 16; v_call: TRBV6-1; d_call: TRBD2; cdr3_aa: CASSKGLAGAWETQYF; cdr3_nt: TGTGCCAGCAGTAAGGGACTAGCGGGAGCTTGGGAGACCCAGTACTTC
j_call: TRBJ2-7; clone_size: many; cdr3_length: 14; v_call: TRBV29-1; d_call: TRBD1; cdr3_aa: CSVASFDRGYEQYF; cdr3_nt: TGCAGCGTTGCTAGTTTCGACAGGGGCTACGAGCAGTACTTC
j_call: TRBJ2-7; clone_size: many; cdr3_length: 15; v_call: TRBV6-1; d_call: TRBD2; cdr3_aa: CASSVLRETYYEQYF; cdr3_nt: TGTGCCAGCAGTGTTCTGCGGGAGACATACTACGAGCAGTACTTC
j_call: TRBJ2-6; clone_size: many; cdr3_length: 13; v_call: TRBV7-8; d_call: NA; cdr3_aa: CASGDPGANVLTF; cdr3_nt: TGTGCCAGCGGGGATCCTGGGGCCAACGTCCTGACTTTC
j_call: TRBJ1-2; clone_size: NA; cdr3_length: 13; v_call: TRBV20-1; d_call: NA; cdr3_aa: CSARVAANYGYTF; cdr3_nt: TGCAGTGCTAGAGTTGCTGCTAACTATGGCTACACCTTC
j_call: TRBJ2-2; clone_size: many; cdr3_length: 17; v_call: TRBV2; d_call: TRBD1; cdr3_aa: CASSRGTGGRNTGELFF; cdr3_nt: TGTGCCAGCAGTAGAGGGACAGGAGGGCGAAACACCGGGGAGCTGTTTTTT
j_call: TRBJ1-2; clone_size: many; cdr3_length: 12; v_call: TRBV20-1; d_call: NA; cdr3_aa: CSARFGGGGYTF; cdr3_nt: TGCAGTGCTAGGTTCGGGGGCGGCGGCTACACCTTC
j_call: TRBJ1-5; clone_size: many; cdr3_length: 16; v_call: TRBV24-1; d_call: NA; cdr3_aa: CATSDSGMGGYQPQHF; cdr3_nt: TGTGCCACCAGTGACTCGGGGATGGGGGGATATCAGCCCCAGCATTTT
j_call: TRBJ1-1; clone_size: NA; cdr3_length: 14; v_call: TRBV19; d_call: NA; cdr3_aa: CASTLSMANTEAFF; cdr3_nt: TGTGCCAGTACCCTAAGTATGGCTAACACTGAAGCTTTCTTT
j_call: TRBJ2-2; clone_size: many; cdr3_length: 17; v_call: TRBV7-2; d_call: TRBD2; cdr3_aa: CASSLWGGSGSTGELFF; cdr3_nt: TGTGCCAGCAGCTTATGGGGCGGGAGTGGGAGCACCGGGGAGCTGTTTTTT
j_call: TRBJ1-2; clone_size: many; cdr3_length: 14; v_call: TRBV25-1; d_call: NA; cdr3_aa: CASSEPGDPYGYTF; cdr3_nt: TGTGCCAGCAGTGAGCCTGGGGATCCCTATGGCTACACCTTC
j_call: TRBJ2-5; clone_size: many; cdr3_length: 14; v_call: TRBV12-3/TRBV12-4; d_call: NA; cdr3_aa: CASSLSGGRETQYF; cdr3_nt: TGTGCCAGCAGTTTAAGTGGGGGTCGAGAGACCCAGTACTTC
j_call: TRBJ2-5; clone_size: many; cdr3_length: 15; v_call: TRBV27; d_call: NA; cdr3_aa: CASTGFQGGAGTQYF; cdr3_nt: TGTGCCAGCACCGGATTTCAGGGGGGCGCGGGGACCCAGTACTTC
j_call: TRBJ2-3; clone_size: many; cdr3_length: 14; v_call: TRBV24-1; d_call: TRBD2; cdr3_aa: CATSASSGTDTQYF; cdr3_nt: TGTGCCACCAGTGCTTCTAGCGGAACAGATACGCAGTATTTT
j_call: TRBJ1-5; clone_size: many; cdr3_length: 18; v_call: TRBV7-8; d_call: TRBD1; cdr3_aa: CASSSPSRDRGGNQPQHF; cdr3_nt: TGTGCCAGCAGCTCACCATCCCGGGACAGGGGAGGCAATCAGCCCCAGCATTTT
j_call: TRBJ1-1; clone_size: many; cdr3_length: 15; v_call: TRBV24-1; d_call: TRBD1; cdr3_aa: CATSAGTGLNTEAFF; cdr3_nt: TGTGCCACCAGTGCCGGGACAGGATTGAACACTGAAGCTTTCTTT
j_call: TRBJ2-7; clone_size: few; cdr3_length: 12; v_call: TRBV11-2; d_call: NA; cdr3_aa: CASSFGVDEQYF; cdr3_nt: TGTGCCAGCAGCTTTGGTGTAGACGAGCAGTACTTC
j_call: TRBJ2-2; clone_size: many; cdr3_length: 13; v_call: TRBV7-9; d_call: NA; cdr3_aa: CASSFNAGGELFF; cdr3_nt: TGTGCCAGCAGCTTCAATGCGGGAGGGGAGCTGTTTTTT
j_call: TRBJ1-5; clone_size: many; cdr3_length: 14; v_call: TRBV29-1; d_call: NA; cdr3_aa: CSVRGRVLNQPQHF; cdr3_nt: TGCAGCGTTAGGGGTAGAGTCCTCAATCAGCCCCAGCATTTT
j_call: TRBJ2-7; clone_size: many; cdr3_length: 12; v_call: TRBV6-4; d_call: NA; cdr3_aa: CASRGPSYEQYF; cdr3_nt: TGTGCCAGCAGGGGACCGTCCTACGAGCAGTACTTC
j_call: TRBJ2-7; clone_size: many; cdr3_length: 15; v_call: TRBV7-9; d_call: NA; cdr3_aa: CASSLSQASSYEQYF; cdr3_nt: TGTGCCAGCAGCTTATCTCAGGCAAGCTCCTACGAGCAGTACTTC
j_call: TRBJ1-5; clone_size: many; cdr3_length: 16; v_call: TRBV7-2; d_call: NA; cdr3_aa: CASSQGVDLGWQPQHF; cdr3_nt: TGTGCCAGCAGCCAAGGGGTGGACCTAGGGTGGCAGCCCCAGCATTTT
j_call: TRBJ1-2; clone_size: many; cdr3_length: 12; v_call: TRBV7-9; d_call: NA; cdr3_aa: CASSLGGAGYTF; cdr3_nt: TGTGCCAGCAGCTTAGGGGGTGCCGGCTACACCTTC
j_call: TRBJ2-5; clone_size: many; cdr3_length: 11; v_call: TRBV2; d_call: NA; cdr3_aa: CASEAQETQYF; cdr3_nt: TGTGCATCTGAGGCACAAGAGACCCAGTACTTC